These 8 T cell receptor beta chains share one sample of origin, sequenced in a study of blood T cell repertoires in COVID-19 (TCRdb year 2020). Receptors were amplified or captured by the immunoSEQ multiplex PCR assay. Held by TCRdb, this immuneACCESS table contains in-frame sequences only and omits some clones. Under half of the omission traces to an unresolved V gene where checked; the cause of the rest is unknown. The sample table holds about 360,000 clones, of which roughly 90% were seen once. The top ten clones comprise 2% to 2.5% of the sample. The sample consisted of PBMCs or T cells enriched from blood (not recorded which). These receptors originate from a woman aged 40 to 49 with acute COVID-19.

This clone appeared a single time. The chain carries TRBV15 and TRBJ2-1; 7 bases match TRBD1. Germline values: CDR1 LNHNV, CDR2 YYDKDF (reference sequence). This CDR3 is built from 13 residues. J was trimmed by 10 bases and V by 2 bases; bases with no gene match: 5. For the CDR3, the DNA is TGTGCCACCAGCAGAACAGGGGCTGGCGAGCAGTTCTTC. Its protein is CATSRTGAGEQFF.

The chain uses TRBV30 and TRBJ2-3; 10 bases map to TRBD2. The CDR3 is 15 amino acids. J gave up 0 bases and V 4 bases, and 4 bases lay outside the gene matches. Germline CDR1 is GTSNPN and CDR2 is SVGIG (reference sequence). The CDR3 coding sequence is TGTGCCTGGACCCGGGGACTAGCGAGCACAGATACGCAGTATTTT. It specifies CAWTRGLASTDTQYF.

The chain links TRBV4-1 to TRBJ1-2, with 8 bases fitting TRBD1. V lost 2 bases and J lost 8; bases outside the gene matches: 10. Germline loops: CDR1 MGHRA, CDR2 YSYEKL. The CDR3 spans 15 residues. The CDR3 region has the DNA TGCGCCAGCAGCCAAACGGGACAGGCTCCGGGGGGCTACACCTTC. Its translation is CASSQTGQAPGGYTF.

The CDR3 region has the DNA TGTGCCAGCAGCCGGACAGGGGAGGATGAGCAGTTCTTC. Amino acid sequence: CASSRTGEDEQFF. The chain employs TRBV6-5 and TRBJ2-1; TRBD1 matches at 9 bases. This CDR3 is 13 amino acids long. V gave up 6 bases and J gave up 8 bases; unmatched junction bases: 5. The germline V gene encodes CDR1 MNHEY and CDR2 SVGAGI.

J is TRBJ1-6 and V is TRBV6-6, with D uncertain. From germline, CDR1 is MNHNY and CDR2 SVGAGI (reference sequence). This CDR3 has 15 amino acids. The V and J ends lost 6 bases and 0 bases respectively, with 9 bases between them. CDR3 in amino acids: CASRSSDSYNSPLHF. The CDR3 nucleotides read TGTGCCAGCAGAAGCAGCGACTCCTATAATTCACCCCTCCACTTT.

The table lists this clone with a count of one. This rearrangement joins TRBV4-2 to TRBJ2-3; TRBD2 matches at 8 bases. The germline V gene encodes CDR1 LGHNA and CDR2 YNFKEQ. The CDR3 spans 16 residues. V gave up 1 base and J gave up 6 bases; unmatched junction bases: 9. CDR3 sequence reads: CASSQVVSGGGDTQYF. For the CDR3, the DNA is TGTGCCAGCAGCCAAGTAGTGAGCGGGGGTGGGGATACGCAGTATTTT.

CDR3 amino acids: CASSLPSRGETQYF. CDR3 DNA sequence: TGTGCCAGCAGCTTACCCTCGCGGGGAGAGACCCAGTACTTC. This chain uses TRBV5-4 with TRBJ2-5, with D perhaps matching TRBD2 (6 bases). Trimming removed 2 bases from V and 4 bases from J, with 12 bases in between. The CDR3 runs to 14 residues. The germline CDR1 and CDR2 sequences are SGHNT and YYREEE (reference sequence).

The rearrangement joins TRBV2 to TRBJ2-7; D is perhaps TRBD1 (6 bases). The CDR3 is made up of 14 amino acids. The V end lost 6 bases, the J end lost 4 bases, and 16 bases lay between the germline ends. Germline-derived CDR1 and CDR2 are SNHLY and FYNNEI. The CDR3 here is CASSPQGSPYEQYF. CDR3 nucleotides: TGTGCCAGCAGCCCCCAGGGGAGCCCTTACGAGCAGTACTTC.